These 5 T cell receptor beta chains share one sample of origin, sequenced in a study of blood T cell repertoires in COVID-19. Repertoires were generated with immunoSEQ multiplex PCR, while TCRdb's copy carries only in-frame clones and drops some. The sample includes 150,000 to 200,000 clones, just under 90% of them seen just once. Sequencing input: peripheral blood. The receptors originated from a man between 18 and 29 years old with active or convalescent COVID-19.

The rearrangement uses TRBV7-9 and TRBJ1-1, with D possibly matching TRBD1 (5 bases). Trimming stripped 2 bases from V and 1 base from J, with 14 bases between. Germline V gene data show CDR1 as SEHNR and CDR2 as FQNEAQ (reference sequence). The CDR3 spans 16 residues. The CDR3 DNA sequence: TGTGCCAGCAGCTTAATAGGCCAGGGCCCGAACACTGAAGCTTTCTTT. It specifies CASSLIGQGPNTEAFF.

This rearrangement joins TRBV15 to TRBJ1-5; D gene ambiguous. CDR3 length: 15 amino acids. Per the germline V gene, CDR1 is LNHNV and CDR2 is YYDKDF (reference sequence). Trimming pared 0 bases from V and 1 base from J, leaving 7 bases between. This CDR3 is CATSRDLGSNQPQHF. For the CDR3, the DNA is TGTGCCACCAGCAGAGATTTGGGCAGCAATCAGCCCCAGCATTTT.

The J gene is TRBJ1-6, the V gene TRBV27, with D unclear. The germline V and J ends were trimmed by 5 bases and 4 bases, with 12 bases remaining between them. This CDR3 is built from 15 residues. CDR1 MNHEY and CDR2 SMNVEV come from the germline V gene (reference sequence). Here the CDR3 reads CASSARTVYNSPLHF. DNA of the CDR3: TGTGCCAGCAGTGCAAGAACGGTTTATAATTCACCCCTCCACTTT.

J is TRBJ1-5 and V is TRBV5-8; 8 nucleotides agree with TRBD1. CDR3 length: 13 amino acids. Germline values: CDR1 SGHTS, CDR2 YDEGEE. Losses at the gene ends were 4 bases for V and 9 bases for J; bases not matched to a gene: 6. For the CDR3, the DNA is TGTGCCAGCAGCGGACAGGGCGTAGGGCCCCAGCATTTT. This sequence encodes CASSGQGVGPQHF.

V and J are TRBV29-1 and TRBJ2-1, with D maybe TRBD2 (5 bases). Germline assignment: CDR1 SQVTM and CDR2 ANQGSEA. The length of the CDR3 is 13 residues. V was cut by 4 bases and J by 7 bases, with 14 bases left in between. For the CDR3, the DNA is TGCAGCGTTGCCCTCGGGGTTCATAATGAGCAGTTCTTC. It encodes CSVALGVHNEQFF.